The 2 T cell receptor beta chains below were found in one sample sequenced in a study of cytomegalovirus exposure and HLA in healthy donors. A multiplex PCR was run with 60 Vbeta primers and 13 Jbeta primers. Here immunoSEQ multiplex PCR was the method, and the copy in TCRdb shows in-frame clones only, minus some. The sample carries 150,000 to 200,000 clones, around 84% recorded once. What was sequenced was PBMCs. All receptors come from a woman under 30 in good health and CMV-seronegative.

The CDR3 coding sequence is TGTGCCAGCAGGCCCCTCCGGGACAGGGGGAAAACAGATACGCAGTATTTT. It translates to CASRPLRDRGKTDTQYF. The chain uses TRBV11-2 and TRBJ2-3, with 11 bases matching TRBD1. The V and J ends lost 6 bases and 3 bases, in that order; junction bases with no gene match: 11. The germline gives CDR1 SGHAT, CDR2 FQNNGV. This CDR3 region has 17 residues.

The chain employs TRBV15 and TRBJ2-1; 8 nucleotides match TRBD1. This CDR3 is built from 15 residues. From germline, CDR1 is LNHNV and CDR2 YYDKDF (reference sequence). V dropped 0 bases and J dropped 7; count of bases not matched to a gene: 5. The DNA of the CDR3 is TGTGCCACCAGCAGAGATTGGACAGGGCTGAATGAGCAGTTCTTC. Protein sequence: CATSRDWTGLNEQFF.